This record covers a single T cell receptor (beta chain). Its antigen is currently unknown. This entry is derived from a study of cytomegalovirus exposure and HLA in healthy donors. Overall study results and limits: Later analysis associated a missense DCLRE1C variant with TCR beta V- and J-gene trimming.

A multiplex PCR was run with 60 Vbeta primers and 13 Jbeta primers. Produced via immunoSEQ multiplex PCR; TCRdb's table is partial and in-frame only. This sample yields approximately 250,000 clones, of which 70% to 90% are seen a single time; 0.24% belongs to the top ten. The germline V gene encodes CDR1 MNHEY and CDR2 SVGAGI. Trimming removed 10 bases at V and 5 bases at J, with 17 bases between. The CDR3 is 14 amino acids. The rearrangement links TRBV6-5 to TRBJ1-4; tentatively, D is TRBD1 (6 bases). The TCR sequence derives from a girl aged 2-9 years in good health and CMV-seronegative. The sequenced material came from PBMCs. The CDR3 nucleotides read TGTGCCACTAAAACCCGTGGGGGCAATGAAAAACTGTTTTTT. It translates to CATKTRGGNEKLFF.